This TCR beta chain came from a study of T cell responses to AZD1222 COVID-19 vaccine. CDR3 length: 13 residues. V was pared by 1 base and J by 7 bases, with 11 bases between. The germline CDR1 and CDR2 sequences are MNHNS and SASEGT. This table comes from immunoSEQ multiplex PCR, and its TCRdb copy is limited to in-frame clones, with some not included. Among about 110,000 clones listed, about nine tenths were seen once. This chain connects TRBV6-1 to TRBJ2-7; a possible D gene is TRBD2 (5 bases). This TCR was sampled from an adult in good health. The material sequenced was peripheral blood, taken on day 0 of AZD1222 vaccination. The CDR3, as DNA: TGTGCCAGCAGTGAAGGGGCGAGGGAGGAGCAGTACTTC. Its translation: CASSEGAREEQYF.